This TCR beta chain is from a study of PD-1 blockade in classical Hodgkin lymphoma (dated by TCRdb to 2020 to 2022). The study in broad terms: Nivolumab dosing was 3 mg/kg intravenously every 2 weeks, continuing until either disease progression or unacceptable toxicity. The study used CyTOF and TCR beta sequencing to define a peripheral blood immune signature of response to PD-1 blockade in classical Hodgkin lymphoma. General findings and caveats noted by the study authors: Newly diagnosed patients were reported to have lower baseline TCR diversity than healthy donors, and relapsed/refractory patients were reported to have lower baseline TCR diversity still. A significant rise by C4D1 was seen in CD4+ but not CD8+ TCR diversity (p=0.0027 vs p=0.16), with the rise being most apparent in complete responders (p=0.02). Among trial patients, those achieving complete response had baseline diversity similar to that of newly diagnosed patients, while diversity was significantly lower in partial responders and progressors. The study was limited to a single clinical trial cohort, and causes of repertoire differences, possibly disease activity or prior therapy, remained undefined. Diversity was lower in patients who began nivolumab less than 1 year after ASCT, so these patients were left out of later analyses to avoid confounding by immune reconstitution.

The time point label for this specimen denotes: cycle 4 day 1 (C4D1), after 5 to 7 weeks of nivolumab. Every trial patient had relapsed following autologous stem cell transplantation, and prior brentuximab vedotin exposure was what differed among cohorts A, B and C. The trial cohort was composed of roughly 60 patients with relapsed/refractory classical Hodgkin lymphoma, for whom complete response, partial response or progressive disease was recorded as best overall response. Trial patients were treated with single-agent nivolumab in the multi-cohort phase II CheckMate 205 trial. Best overall response was determined by an independent review committee according to the 2007 International Working Group response criteria. Trial PBMCs were collected just before the start of nivolumab (C1D1) and during therapy at cycle 2 day 1 and cycle 4 day 1. After peripheral blood was drawn into 8 mL Vacutainer Cell Preparation Tubes, PBMCs were isolated by centrifugation and then cryopreserved.

The Qiagen DNeasy kit was used to extract genomic DNA both from unsorted PBMCs and from the negatively selected CD4+ and CD8+ fractions. TCR beta CDR3 regions were amplified by immunoSEQ multiplex PCR using primers annealing to V and J segments. A synthetic immune receptor repertoire was used to minimize amplification bias, and any residual bias was removed computationally once sequencing was done. From the authors' description of their analysis: Repertoire diversity was quantified as the Shannon entropy index using custom Python scripts. Unsorted, CD4+ and CD8+ repertoires were analyzed separately, except in combined analyses where CD4+ and CD8+ sequences were merged in silico. A clone counted as expanded when the clone's frequency after treatment rose at least 2-fold relative to C1D1, and clones undetected at baseline were given a pseudocount of 0.5. Singleton clones were defined as clones with 0 or 1 copy at C1D1, and non-singleton clones were defined as clones with 2 or more copies. Clones expanded in unsorted samples were labelled as CD4+, CD8+ or unknown by matching protein sequences in sorted samples from the same patient. Wilcoxon tests on paired samples were used to test diversity changes from C1D1 to C4D1. TCRdb limited this immuneACCESS table to in-frame rearrangements with V and J called. A share of clones is missing; checked studies link under half to unresolved V genes, and the rest is unexplained. The DNA was the basis for D and trimming; V, J and clone size are from that table. Here the sample has tens of thousands of clones; about nine tenths occur a single time. The ten largest make up approximately 3% of the sample.

CDR3 length: 19 amino acids, cysteine to phenylalanine. Just the 57-base CDR3 DNA is kept, in frame starting at base 1. V loses 3 bases at its end and J loses 1 base; junction bases beyond the gene matches: 10. Sequences SNHLY (CDR1) and FYNNEI (CDR2) are obtained from the germline V gene. As for this clone: The antigen it recognizes is unknown. Base qualities were left out, and no much larger clone turns up one base away.

This material consisted of peripheral blood mononuclear cells (PBMCs), taken before the fourth cycle of nivolumab. The rearranged chain carries TRBV2 and TRBJ2-4, with TRBD2 matching 12 junction bases. This clonotype originated in a human donor with classical Hodgkin lymphoma. In nucleotides, the sequence is TGTGCCAGCAGTGACATATCTAGCGGGGGGGTATTGGCCAAAAACATTCAGTACTTC. Its product reads: CASSDISSGGVLAKNIQYF.